This TCR beta chain derives from a study of control samples from healthy donors and cancer patients. This clone was counted a single time. The table came from immunoSEQ multiplex PCR; TCRdb's copy has only in-frame clones and leaves some out. The repertoire holds about 130,000 clones, with under 95% as singletons. Trimming cost V 2 bases and J 10 bases, with 10 bases left between them. This CDR3 is built from 11 residues. Germline CDR1 SGHRS, CDR2 YFSETQ. The material sequenced was blood. The chain uses TRBV5-1 and TRBJ2-7, with D perhaps assigned TRBD1 or TRBD2 (6 bases each). The receptor's source is a man aged 18 to 29 in good health. The CDR3 region has the DNA TGCGCCAGCAGCTTAGAGGGGGGACAGTACTTC. Residues: CASSLEGGQYF.